This is a list of T cell receptor beta chains from one sample in a study of blood T cell repertoires in COVID-19. Sequencing was performed with immunoSEQ multiplex PCR; in TCRdb, only in-frame clones are kept and a portion is missing. The profile shows 150,000 to 200,000 clones, more than 75% of them singletons. The sample consisted of peripheral blood. The receptors originated from a person between 65 and 79 years old with COVID-19, enrolled during active disease. Both conserved end residues are part of each CDR3. A D gene is named only where the DNA matches it firmly. Clone size is stated in some rows and not others, as once, few, many or a class when expanded.

d_gene | abundance | j_gene | v_gene | CDR3aa
- | - | TRBJ2-7 | TRBV27 | CASSLAGGTYEQYF
TRBD1 | - | TRBJ1-6 | TRBV29-1 | CSELTGTLSPLHF
- | - | TRBJ1-1 | TRBV3-1/TRBV3-2 | CASSAGTEAFF
- | - | TRBJ2-7 | TRBV10-3 | CAISEPTTGNYEQYF
- | - | TRBJ1-4 | TRBV5-1 | CASSLGGNLDNEKLFF
- | - | TRBJ2-1 | TRBV18 | CASSPSKSSYNEQFF
- | - | TRBJ1-2 | TRBV29-1 | CSVERSALNYGYTF
TRBD1 | once | TRBJ1-5 | TRBV6-5 | CASSYSGQLPPQHF
TRBD1 | - | TRBJ1-6 | TRBV19 | CASSMGTGISPLHF
TRBD1 | once | TRBJ2-5 | TRBV24-1 | CATSDPGTGPQETQYF
TRBD2 | - | TRBJ2-3 | TRBV6-5 | CASSYSSWLAADTQYF
- | - | TRBJ2-1 | TRBV9 | CASSVPSSNEQFF
TRBD1 | - | TRBJ1-5 | TRBV7-8 | CASSLAGGGNQPQHF
- | - | TRBJ1-6 | TRBV11-2 | CASSFLGLYNSPLHF
TRBD1 | - | TRBJ2-7 | TRBV19 | CASRDRGSGEQYF
- | - | TRBJ2-7 | TRBV10-3 | CAIGPQGYEQYF
- | once | TRBJ1-1 | TRBV6-5 | CASSYSGMNTEAFF
- | - | TRBJ1-4 | TRBV19 | CASSINNEKLFF
- | few | TRBJ1-2 | TRBV6-4 | CASTPGGSDYTF
- | - | TRBJ2-4 | TRBV2 | CASSEASGSLPKNIQYF
- | - | TRBJ1-5 | TRBV20-1 | CSARVDQPQHF
TRBD1 | - | TRBJ2-5 | TRBV10-3 | CAINARQGEETQYF
- | - | TRBJ1-3 | TRBV29-1 | CSVELWGRNTIYF
TRBD1 | - | TRBJ2-1 | TRBV16 | CASSVQDRGAYNEQFF
TRBD1 | - | TRBJ2-7 | TRBV29-1 | CSFKSPGQGSYEQYF
TRBD1 | - | TRBJ1-2 | TRBV5-3 | CARSLWLFCRDRTLDYGYTF
TRBD2 | - | TRBJ2-3 | TRBV27 | CASRQRGGVDTQYF
TRBD2 | - | TRBJ2-7 | TRBV9 | CASSAGPGTSPHEQYF
- | - | TRBJ1-3 | TRBV3-1/TRBV3-2 | CASSQGSSGNTIYF
- | - | TRBJ1-1 | TRBV4-1 | CASSQDRGREHLNTEAFF
TRBD2 | - | TRBJ2-1 | TRBV24-1 | CATSEKLAGANSSYNEQFF
- | - | TRBJ2-1 | TRBV7-2 | CASSLHGGIEQFF
- | - | TRBJ2-7 | TRBV5-1 | CASNPAGPPDYEQYF